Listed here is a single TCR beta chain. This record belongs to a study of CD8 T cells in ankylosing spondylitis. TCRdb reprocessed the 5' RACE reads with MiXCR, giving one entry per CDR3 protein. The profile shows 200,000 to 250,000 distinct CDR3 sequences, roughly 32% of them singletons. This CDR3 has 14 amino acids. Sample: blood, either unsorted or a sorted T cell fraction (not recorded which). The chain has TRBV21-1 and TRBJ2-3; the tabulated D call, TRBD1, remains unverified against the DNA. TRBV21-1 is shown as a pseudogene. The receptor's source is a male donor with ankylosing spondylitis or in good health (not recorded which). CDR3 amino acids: CATGTTAGTDTQYF. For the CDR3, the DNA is TGTGCCACCGGGACAACCGCTGGCACAGATACGCAGTATTTT.